The clone carrying this TCR beta chain was detected only a few times. These data originate in a study of control samples from healthy donors and cancer patients. The assay was immunoSEQ multiplex PCR, and TCRdb's table has in-frame clones only and misses some. The table has some 130,000 clones, nearly 90% seen once; the top ten hold just over 7.5%. The ends were cut back, 1 base at V and 3 bases at J, with 13 bases in the middle. Germline CDR1 reads SGHNT; CDR2 reads YENEEA. The CDR3 consists of 15 residues. The sample was PBMCs. The chain links TRBV11-3 to TRBJ2-7; the D gene could be TRBD1 or TRBD2 (5 bases each). The receptor was derived from a man aged 45 to 65 with head and neck cancer. The CDR3 spells CASSLGGNPNYEQYF. The CDR3 DNA is TGTGCCAGCAGCTTAGGGGGGAACCCCAACTACGAGCAGTACTTC.